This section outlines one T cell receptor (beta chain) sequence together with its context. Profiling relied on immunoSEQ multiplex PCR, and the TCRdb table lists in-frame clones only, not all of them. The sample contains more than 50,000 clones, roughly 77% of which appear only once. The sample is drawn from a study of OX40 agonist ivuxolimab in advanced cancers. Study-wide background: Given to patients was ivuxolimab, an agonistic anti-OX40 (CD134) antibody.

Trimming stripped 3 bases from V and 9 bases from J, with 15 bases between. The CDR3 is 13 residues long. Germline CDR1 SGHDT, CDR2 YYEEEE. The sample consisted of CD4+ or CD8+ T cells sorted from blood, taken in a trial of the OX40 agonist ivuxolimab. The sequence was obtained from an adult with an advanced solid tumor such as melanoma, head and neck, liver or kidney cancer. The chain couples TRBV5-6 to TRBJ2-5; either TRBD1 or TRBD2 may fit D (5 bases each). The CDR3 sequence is CASSSGPLWPQYF. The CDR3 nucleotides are TGTGCCAGCAGCTCGGGACCGCTGTGGCCCCAGTACTTC.